These 4 T cell receptor beta chains were sequenced from one sample in a study of blood T cell repertoires in COVID-19. The repertoire was sequenced with immunoSEQ multiplex PCR; TCRdb's copy has only in-frame clones and lacks some. Of roughly 30,000 clones in the sample, 85% were seen once. The sequencing sample was made of peripheral blood. These receptors originate from a human donor with acute or convalescent COVID-19. The donor label of this sample is uncertain.

The chain couples TRBV2 to TRBJ2-7; 8 bases are a match to TRBD1. This CDR3 region has 15 residues. CDR1 and CDR2 (germline): SNHLY, FYNNEI. V lost 3 bases and J lost 4; bases outside the gene matches: 8. CDR3 residues: CASSDRGQAFYEQYF. In DNA, the CDR3 is TGTGCCAGCAGTGATCGGGGACAGGCCTTTTACGAGCAGTACTTC.

This clone was observed a handful of times. The chain links TRBV19 to TRBJ1-5; D possibly corresponds to TRBD1 (6 bases). The CDR3 length is 14 residues. Germline values: CDR1 LNHDA, CDR2 SQIVND (reference sequence). Trimming took 6 bases from V and 3 from J, leaving 12 bases between them. The CDR3 coding sequence is TGTGCCAGTAGAAACGACAGGCCCAATCAGCCCCAGCATTTT. It codes for CASRNDRPNQPQHF.

V and J are TRBV9 and TRBJ1-1; 7 nucleotides line up with TRBD1. Germline V lookup: CDR1 SGDLS, CDR2 YYNGEE. The CDR3 length is 15 residues. J lost 3 bases, V lost 3 bases, and 8 bases had no gene match. CDR3 DNA: TGTGCCAGCAGCGCCGGACAGGCGGGTGACACTGAAGCTTTCTTT. Protein product: CASSAGQAGDTEAFF.

The J gene is TRBJ2-7, the V gene TRBV11-2, with 10 bases fitting TRBD2. J lost 4 bases, V lost 4 bases, and 7 bases had no gene match. Per the germline V gene, CDR1 is SGHAT and CDR2 is FQNNGV. The CDR3 loop spans 15 amino acids. The CDR3 coding sequence is TGTGCCAGCAGCTACAAACTAGCGGGACTTTACGAGCAGTACTTC. Protein sequence: CASSYKLAGLYEQYF.